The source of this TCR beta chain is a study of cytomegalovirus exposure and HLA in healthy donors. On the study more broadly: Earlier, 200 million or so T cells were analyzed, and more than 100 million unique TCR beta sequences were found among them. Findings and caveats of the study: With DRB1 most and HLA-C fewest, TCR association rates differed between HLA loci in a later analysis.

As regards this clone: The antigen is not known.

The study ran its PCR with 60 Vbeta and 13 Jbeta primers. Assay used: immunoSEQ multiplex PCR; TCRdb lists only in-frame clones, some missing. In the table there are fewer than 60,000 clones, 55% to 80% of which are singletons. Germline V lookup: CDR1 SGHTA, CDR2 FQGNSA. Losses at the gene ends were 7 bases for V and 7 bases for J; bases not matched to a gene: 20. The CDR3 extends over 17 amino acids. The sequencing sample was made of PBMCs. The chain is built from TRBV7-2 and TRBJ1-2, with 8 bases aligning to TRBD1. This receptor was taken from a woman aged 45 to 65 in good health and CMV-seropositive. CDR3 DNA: TGTGCCAGCACTCCGCGGTCGGTGGCAGGGGGCGAGAGTGGCTACACCTTC. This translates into CASTPRSVAGGESGYTF.